This T cell receptor beta chain was identified in a study of CD8 T cells in ankylosing spondylitis. Ten or more counts support this clonotype. What it recognizes is unknown. Regarding the study as a whole: Earlier reports found some motif variants in synovial fluid and blood in reactive arthritis.

Each TCR beta library was made by quantitative 5'-RACE that incorporated molecular barcodes. TCRdb passed the 5' RACE reads through MiXCR, listing each CDR3 protein once. The sample holds 150,000 to 200,000 distinct CDR3 sequences; 18% are singletons and the top ten take around 4.7%. The ends lost 3 bases at V and 8 bases at J; junction bases unmatched: 11. This CDR3 comprises 14 residues. From germline, CDR1 is SQVTM and CDR2 ANQGSEA. The chain uses TRBV29-1 and TRBJ1-2, with TRBD1 identical over 8 bases. Material: blood, either unsorted or a sorted T cell fraction (not recorded which). The receptor comes from a male donor aged 10 to 30 with ankylosing spondylitis or in good health (not recorded which). DNA for the CDR3: TGCAGCGTTGAGGGGGACAGGTCAAGGAACGGCTACACCTTC. This sequence encodes CSVEGDRSRNGYTF.